A single TCR beta chain is shown here with its context. Its target is unknown. The data belong to a study of identifying expanded T cells in peripheral blood. V lost 5 bases, J lost 7 bases, and 17 bases lay in between. The CDR3 loop spans 14 amino acids. Germline V gene lookup returns CDR1 MDHEN and CDR2 SYDVKM. During the collection period, no donor immune events like infections were recorded. Here immunoSEQ multiplex PCR was the method, and the copy in TCRdb shows in-frame clones only, minus some. The sample consists of about 80,000 clones, less than 90% of them appearing once. Study outcomes and limitations: Differentially abundant clones: roughly 1.2 between replicates, 15 to 17 at around 2 weeks, 18 to 20 at four. Approximately 2-week clone count variance significantly increased as total template count grew.

The sequenced sample consisted of blood. The sequence derives from a person aged 18-70 years in good health. The chain recombines TRBV28 with TRBJ1-2, with no clear D. The CDR3 nucleotides are TGTGCCAGCAGTCCACCTCCCGGTGGAGGTGGCTACACCTTC. It specifies CASSPPPGGGGYTF.